This entry features one TCR beta chain sequence. PCR was performed a second time for about 7 to 12 cycles using a sample-barcoded 5' primer and a J-beta primer mix. A single record per CDR3 protein comes from TCRdb applying MiXCR to the 5' RACE reads. Of 1.6 million or so distinct CDR3 sequences listed, 30% to 35% are singletons. Per sample, no less than 5.5 micrograms of total RNA were extracted. These data originate in a study of blood T cells in healthy people across ages. The CDR3 runs 14 residues. V was trimmed by 1 base and J by 5 bases, leaving 11 bases between them. Per germline, CDR1 LGHDT and CDR2 YNNKEL (reference sequence).

The origin of this receptor is a young woman in good health. The sample comprised blood. This rearrangement joins TRBV3-1 to TRBJ1-2; D might be TRBD1 (5 bases). The chain's CDR3 is CASSQGGRAYGYTF. The CDR3 DNA reads TGTGCCAGCAGCCAAGGGGGCAGGGCGTATGGCTACACCTTC.